A selection of T cell receptor beta chains follows, all from one sample in a study of metastatic and nonmetastatic thyroid tumors. TCRdb re-processed the PCR reads through MiXCR. The table includes about 13,000 clones, roughly 29% detected once. Sequenced sample: tumor tissue. The receptors were sampled from a female donor with papillary thyroid cancer or a benign thyroid nodule (not recorded which). Some clones in this sample may be carry-over from other donors' samples. Both conserved end residues are part of each CDR3. A D gene is named only where the DNA matches it firmly. Expanded clones get a size class; other rows say once, few or many, or leave the size out.

v_gene	d_gene	j_gene	abundance	CDR3nt	CDR3aa
TRBV18	.	TRBJ2-5	.	TGTGCCAGCTCACGAAGCCGAGAAGAGACCCAGTACTTC	CASSRSREETQYF
TRBV4-1	TRBD2	TRBJ2-3	.	TGCGCCAGCAGCCAAGGGCTAGCGGGAGGGCCGACAGATACGCAGTATTTT	CASSQGLAGGPTDTQYF
TRBV11-3	.	TRBJ2-7	many	TGTGCCAGCAGGACAGACTACGAGCAGTACTTC	CASRTDYEQYF
TRBV3-1	.	TRBJ2-7	.	TGTGCCAGCAGCCAAGGCGGAACCTACGAGCAGTACTTC	CASSQGGTYEQYF
TRBV6-1	.	TRBJ1-2	few	TGTGCCAGCACCCCGGGCCTCTATGGCTACACCTTC	CASTPGLYGYTF
TRBV3-1	.	TRBJ2-7	medium-sized	TGTGCCAGCAGCCCCATTTTGGGGGCCCTAACCTACGAGCAGTACTTC	CASSPILGALTYEQYF
TRBV28	.	TRBJ2-1	medium-sized	TGTGCCAGCAGTTTTACCATTCTCTATAAGCAGTTCTTC	CASSFTILYKQFF
TRBV4-1	.	TRBJ2-3	.	TGCGCCAGCAGCCAAGCAGGAGGAGATACGCAGTATTTT	CASSQAGGDTQYF
TRBV9	TRBD1	TRBJ1-6	medium-sized	TGTGCCAGCAGCGTAAGTTTTGGACAGGGGAATTCACCCCTCCACTTT	CASSVSFGQGNSPLHF
TRBV10-3	.	TRBJ1-6	.	TGTGCCATCAGTGAGTTCCTCAGGACAGTGCCAGGCAATTCACCCCCCCACTTT	CAISEFLRTVPGNSPPHF
TRBV9	TRBD1	TRBJ2-7	.	TGTGCCAGCAGCCCTCAGGGGGCCAACGAGCAGTACTTC	CASSPQGANEQYF